One and the same sample provided the 9 T cell receptor beta chains below, sequenced in a study of beta chain features in type 1 diabetes. Findings and caveats of the study: Moderate but significant shortening of TCRB CDR3s was recorded in all four CD4+ subsets from Type 1 diabetes patients.

The antigens these receptors bind are not known. Reverse transcription of all isolated RNA meant that expressed TCRB transcripts were sequenced. The protocol was immunoSEQ multiplex PCR, while the TCRdb copy is restricted to in-frame clones and leaves out a portion. This sample has some 240,000 clones, with under 20% found just once. Sequencing was performed on naive CD4+ T cells from blood. The receptors derive from a man under 40 with type 1 diabetes.

J is TRBJ2-1 and V is TRBV28, with a weak D call TRBD1 (5 bases). This CDR3 contains 14 residues. CDR1 is MDHEN and CDR2 is SYDVKM in the germline V gene. The V end was cut by 1 base, the J end by 4 bases, with 8 bases between. This chain's CDR3 is CASSLYGAYNEQFF. The CDR3 nucleotides read TGTGCCAGCAGTTTATATGGGGCGTACAATGAGCAGTTCTTC.

The chain employs TRBV4-3 and TRBJ2-1; TRBD1 matches 10 bases. The CDR3 is 17 amino acids. Germline V gene sequence: CDR1 LGHNA, CDR2 YSLEER. Germline trimming cut 0 bases from V and 6 bases from J; bases unmatched to any gene: 8. CDR3 sequence (DNA): TGCGCCAGCAGCCAAGACATCATAGGACAGGGGGTCAATGAGCAGTTCTTC. It specifies CASSQDIIGQGVNEQFF.

This chain uses TRBV4-2 with TRBJ1-2; D uncertain. The CDR3 has 14 residues. V was clipped by 1 base and J by 3 bases, with 9 bases between them. Germline-derived CDR1 and CDR2 are LGHNA and YNFKEQ. The CDR3: CASSQATVYYGYTF. Written as DNA, the CDR3 is TGTGCCAGCAGCCAAGCGACGGTGTACTATGGCTACACCTTC.

This clone was seen a few times. The rearrangement joins TRBV7-9 to TRBJ2-7; D unresolved. This CDR3 is 15 amino acids long. Trimming pared 5 bases from V and 2 bases from J, leaving 16 bases between. Per germline, CDR1 SEHNR and CDR2 FQNEAQ (reference sequence). The CDR3 loop reads CASSPPMTRTYEQYF. For the CDR3, the DNA is TGTGCCAGCAGCCCCCCAATGACACGGACCTACGAGCAGTACTTC.

The rearrangement links TRBV7-2 to TRBJ1-2; D perhaps matches TRBD1 (6 bases). The germline V and J ends were trimmed by 1 base and 4 bases, with 10 bases remaining between them. The CDR3 is made up of 14 amino acids. The V gene's germline CDR1 is SGHTA and CDR2 FQGNSA. CDR3 in amino acids: CASSLVQGAYGYTF. CDR3 DNA sequence: TGTGCCAGCAGCTTAGTACAGGGAGCCTATGGCTACACCTTC.

This clone was counted a single time. This chain uses TRBV9 with TRBJ2-7; D is undetermined. The length of the CDR3 is 13 residues. The germline V and J ends were trimmed by 4 bases and 9 bases, with 17 bases remaining between them. Per the germline V gene, CDR1 is SGDLS and CDR2 is YYNGEE. CDR3 region: CASSLEVQAPQYF. The CDR3 DNA sequence: TGTGCCAGCAGCCTCGAGGTCCAGGCGCCGCAGTACTTC. Combining the CDR3 with reference TRBV9 and TRBJ2-7 gives the whole variable domain DSGVTQTPKHLITATGQRVTLRCSPRSGDLSVYWYQQSLDQGLQFLIQYYNGEERAKGNILERFSAQQFPDLHSELNLSSLELGDSALYFCASSLEVQAPQYFGPGTRLTVT.

This clone was observed a few times. This sequence joins TRBV27 and TRBJ2-5; tentative D call: TRBD2 (6 bases). The CDR3 is 12 residues long. Germline assignment: CDR1 MNHEY and CDR2 SMNVEV (reference sequence). Between the trimmed V and J ends, which lost 3 bases and 9 bases, there was a span of 11 bases. Here the CDR3 DNA reads TGTGCCAGCAGTTTGTGGGGGGAGTCCCAGTACTTC. Its translation: CASSLWGESQYF.

CDR3 DNA sequence: TGTGCCATCCGGGACAGGGAATCGAGTGGCTACACCTTC. Translated, it gives CAIRDRESSGYTF. This sequence joins TRBV10-3 and TRBJ1-2; TRBD1 agrees at 9 bases. CDR3 length: 13 residues. V gave up 8 bases and J gave up 7 bases; unmatched junction bases: 8. The germline gives CDR1 ENHRY, CDR2 SYGVKD.

This clone has just a few counts. This chain links TRBV4-1 with TRBJ2-3, with D tentatively TRBD1 (6 bases). The germline gives CDR1 MGHRA, CDR2 YSYEKL. The CDR3 covers 18 residues. Trimming stripped 1 base from V and 2 bases from J, with 19 bases between. The CDR3 sequence: CASSQGQTGLVFTDTQYF. The DNA of the CDR3 is TGCGCCAGCAGCCAAGGGCAGACAGGCTTAGTGTTCACAGATACGCAGTATTTT.